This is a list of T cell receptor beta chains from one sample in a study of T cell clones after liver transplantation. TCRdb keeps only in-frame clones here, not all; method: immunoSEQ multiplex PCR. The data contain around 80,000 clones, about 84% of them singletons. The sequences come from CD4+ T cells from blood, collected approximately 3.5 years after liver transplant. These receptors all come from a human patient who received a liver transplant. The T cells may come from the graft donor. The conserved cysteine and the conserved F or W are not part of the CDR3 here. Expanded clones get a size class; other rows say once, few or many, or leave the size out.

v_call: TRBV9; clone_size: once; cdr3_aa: ASSVAPGGLETQY
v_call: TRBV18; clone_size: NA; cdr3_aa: ASFLGGSSYNEQF
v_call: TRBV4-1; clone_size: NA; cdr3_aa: ASSQGGLEAQY
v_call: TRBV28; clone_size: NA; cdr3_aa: ASSLRTGPTEAF
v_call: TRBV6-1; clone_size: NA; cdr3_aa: ASSEDHAGNYGYT
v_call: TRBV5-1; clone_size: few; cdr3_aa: ASSLGVSNQPQH
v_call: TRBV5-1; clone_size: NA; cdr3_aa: ASNAPGIGGEQY
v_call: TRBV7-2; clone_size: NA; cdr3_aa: ASSFGRGDTQY
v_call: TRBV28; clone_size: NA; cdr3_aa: ASSGTSDTYEQY
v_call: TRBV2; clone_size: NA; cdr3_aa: ASSVTGAGGETQY
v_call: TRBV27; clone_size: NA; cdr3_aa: ATTSITNAEAF
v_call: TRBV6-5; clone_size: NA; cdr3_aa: ASSERVSETQY
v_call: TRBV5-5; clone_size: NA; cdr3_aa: ASSYGLAGGDTQY
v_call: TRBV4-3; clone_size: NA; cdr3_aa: ASSQEGGAKQF
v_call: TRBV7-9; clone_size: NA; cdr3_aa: ASQVKGAYNEQF
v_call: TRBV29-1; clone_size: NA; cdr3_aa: SVEGLAGVGNEQF
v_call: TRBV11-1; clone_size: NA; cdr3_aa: ASSLRLLGQLNTEAF
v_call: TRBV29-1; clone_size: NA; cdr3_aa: SVGSNRYEQY
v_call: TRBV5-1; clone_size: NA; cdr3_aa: ASSPGDVQETQY
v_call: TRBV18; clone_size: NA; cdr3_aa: ASSSLGGETDTQY
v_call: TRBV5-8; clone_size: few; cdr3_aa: ASSRGTRYEQY
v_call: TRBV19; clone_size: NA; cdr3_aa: ASSIVRTGRDGYT
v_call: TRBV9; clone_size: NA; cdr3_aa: ASSAGTSPDTQY
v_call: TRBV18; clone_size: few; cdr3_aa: ASLMNTEAF
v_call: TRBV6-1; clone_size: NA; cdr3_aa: ATSSGTAWKSF
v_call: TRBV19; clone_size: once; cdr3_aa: ASSISTNQETQY
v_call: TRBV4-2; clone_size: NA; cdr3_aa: ASSPYRGASYEQY
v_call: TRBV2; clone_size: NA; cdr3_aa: ASSLGTYGYT
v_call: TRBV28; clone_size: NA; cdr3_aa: ASIPSSSGRLGEQY
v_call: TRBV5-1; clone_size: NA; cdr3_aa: ASSLAFTSGDNEQF
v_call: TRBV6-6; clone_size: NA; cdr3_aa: ASSYSTRGKYEQY
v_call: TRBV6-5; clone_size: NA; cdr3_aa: ASSYYLAGDPEQY
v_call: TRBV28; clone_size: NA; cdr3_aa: ASSSRGRSNQPQH
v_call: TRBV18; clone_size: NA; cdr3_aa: ASSRQQETQY
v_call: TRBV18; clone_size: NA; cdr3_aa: ASSPTTADTEAF
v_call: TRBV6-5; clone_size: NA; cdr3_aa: ASSQRTAEETQY